Following are 25 T cell receptor beta chains from one sample sequenced in a study of PD-1 blockade in classical Hodgkin lymphoma. Exposure to brentuximab vedotin varied, and each patient had relapsed following autologous stem cell transplantation. Sequenced by immunoSEQ multiplex PCR; TCRdb stores in-frame clones only, minus some. The data show about 98,000 clones, approximately 92% seen once. The sequenced sample was peripheral blood mononuclear cells (PBMCs), obtained at baseline. Receptors originate from a human donor with classical Hodgkin lymphoma.

There are a few counts of this clone. The rearrangement uses TRBV30 and TRBJ1-1; maybe TRBD1 (6 bases). The germline V gene encodes CDR1 GTSNPN and CDR2 SVGIG (reference sequence). V dropped 4 bases and J dropped 2 bases, with 11 bases sitting between them. This CDR3 is 13 amino acids long. The CDR3 sequence is CAWTGDRNTEAFF. The CDR3 region has the DNA TGTGCCTGGACAGGGGATAGAAACACTGAAGCTTTCTTT. Full variable domain (outside the CDR3, taken from reference TRBV30 and TRBJ1-1): SQTIHQWPATLVQPVGSPLSLECTVEGTSNPNLYWYRQAAGRGLQLLFYSVGIGQISSEVPQNLSASRPQDRQFILSSKKLLLSDSGFYLCAWTGDRNTEAFFGQGTRLTVV.

This chain links TRBV5-6 with TRBJ1-2, with TRBD1 identical over 7 bases. This CDR3 is built from 15 residues. The germline CDR1 and CDR2 sequences are SGHDT and YYEEEE. The ends lost 0 bases at V and 4 bases at J; junction bases unmatched: 6. The CDR3 region has the DNA TGTGCCAGCAGCTTGGCCAGGGGGGCCCTCTATGGCTACACCTTC. Its protein product is CASSLARGALYGYTF.

CDR3 DNA sequence: TGTGCCAGCAGCTTCGATTTAAAGAACACCGGGGAGCTGTTTTTT. Its protein is CASSFDLKNTGELFF. The chain recombines TRBV5-5 with TRBJ2-2, with D unresolved. Trimming removed 2 bases from V and 1 base from J, with 9 bases in between. The V gene's germline CDR1 is SGHKS and CDR2 YYEKEE (reference sequence). The CDR3 length is 15 residues.

The V gene is TRBV4-1, the J gene TRBJ2-7, with unresolved D. V was pared by 0 bases and J by 9 bases, with 12 bases between. The length of the CDR3 is 13 residues. Germline CDR1 reads MGHRA; CDR2 reads YSYEKL. CDR3 DNA sequence: TGCGCCAGCAGCCAAGAGCCTATCCGGACGCAGTACTTC. Protein sequence: CASSQEPIRTQYF.

The rearrangement joins TRBV6-6 to TRBJ2-5, with D tentatively TRBD1 (6 bases). This CDR3 contains 14 residues. Germline V CDR1 and CDR2: MNHNY, SVGAGI (reference sequence). V lost 6 bases, J lost 5 bases, and 16 bases lay in between. The chain's CDR3 is CASRDVRGGETQYF. The CDR3 nucleotides are TGTGCCAGCAGGGATGTCAGGGGCGGGGAGACCCAGTACTTC.

The rearrangement joins TRBV6-5 to TRBJ1-1; 8 bases align to TRBD1. Germline CDR1 is MNHEY and CDR2 is SVGAGI. CDR3 size: 12 residues. J gave up 5 bases and V 6 bases, and 2 bases lay outside the gene matches. DNA for the CDR3: TGTGCCAGCAGAAGGACAGGGACTGAAGCTTTCTTT. It encodes CASRRTGTEAFF.

This rearrangement joins TRBV2 to TRBJ2-7; possible D gene TRBD2, 5 bases. The CDR3 sequence is 11 residues long. Germline V gene lookup returns CDR1 SNHLY and CDR2 FYNNEI. Trimming shortened V by 5 bases and J by 8 bases, and 10 bases separated the two germline ends. The CDR3 DNA is TGTGCCAGCAGTAGGGCTAGCAAGCAGTACTTC. As protein: CASSRASKQYF. The whole variable domain, remainder taken from reference TRBV2 and TRBJ2-7, is EPEVTQTPSHQVTQMGQEVILRCVPISNHLYFYWYRQILGQKVEFLVSFYNNEISEKSEIFDDQFSVERPDGSNFTLKIRSTKLEDSAMYFCASSRASKQYFGPGTRLTVT.

The chain has TRBV5-1 and TRBJ1-5; TRBD1 matches at 9 bases. CDR3 length: 16 amino acids. V trimming: 1 base; J trimming: 6 bases; junction bases outside the gene matches: 8. Germline CDR1 and CDR2: SGHRS and YFSETQ. The chain's CDR3 is CASSLWGDRDGQPQHF. CDR3 bases: TGCGCCAGCAGCTTGTGGGGGGACAGGGACGGTCAGCCCCAGCATTTT.

The table lists this clone with a count of one. This chain uses TRBV27 with TRBJ1-5; TRBD1 might be the D (5 bases). Trimming left V 10 bases short and J 7 bases short, with 20 bases between. Germline CDR1 MNHEY, CDR2 SMNVEV (reference sequence). The CDR3 has 14 residues. As DNA, the CDR3 is TGTGCCACCAGGGCCTCGGCGGGAAGACAGCCCCAGCATTTT. This gives the protein CATRASAGRQPQHF.

The chain uses TRBV5-6 and TRBJ1-2, with D tentatively TRBD1 (5 bases). Trimming left V 0 bases short and J 5 bases short, with 14 bases between. CDR1 SGHDT and CDR2 YYEEEE come from the germline V gene. The CDR3 loop spans 15 amino acids. CDR3: CASSLAGGGAYGYTF. The CDR3 DNA reads as TGTGCCAGCAGCTTGGCTGGGGGGGGTGCGTATGGCTACACCTTC.

V is TRBV25-1 and J is TRBJ2-5; TRBD1 agrees at 9 bases. V lost 7 bases and J lost 0; bases outside the gene matches: 6. The germline V gene has CDR1 MGHDK and CDR2 SYGVNS. This CDR3 spans 15 amino acids. The CDR3 region is CASMGTGKDQETQYF. In DNA form, the CDR3 reads TGTGCCAGCATGGGGACAGGGAAAGACCAAGAGACCCAGTACTTC.

The V gene is TRBV4-1, the J gene TRBJ2-7; D gene uncertain. The CDR3 is 13 amino acids. CDR1 and CDR2 (germline): MGHRA, YSYEKL. V lost 1 base and J 4 bases, leaving 8 bases between the germline ends. DNA for the CDR3: TGCGCCAGCAGCCAAGGATACCGGTACGAGCAGTACTTC. This encodes CASSQGYRYEQYF.

This clone was seen only once. This chain connects TRBV6-6 to TRBJ2-7, with 8 bases aligning to TRBD1. CDR3 length: 14 amino acids. The V and J ends lost 6 bases and 3 bases, in that order; junction bases with no gene match: 7. The germline gives CDR1 MNHNY, CDR2 SVGAGI (reference sequence). CDR3 sequence (DNA): TGTGCCAGCAGGCGCGACACAGGGGGCTACGAGCAGTACTTC. Translating gives CASRRDTGGYEQYF.

This chain joins TRBV2 and TRBJ2-1, with TRBD1 identical over 10 bases. The length of the CDR3 is 16 residues. V trimming: 11 bases; J trimming: 15 bases; junction bases outside the gene matches: 25. Germline CDR1 and CDR2: SNHLY and FYNNEI. Here the CDR3 reads CAGLLQLGQGSAGGFF. As DNA, the CDR3 is TGTGCCGGACTGCTCCAGCTGGGACAGGGGTCGGCCGGCGGGTTCTTC.

The chain links TRBV5-5 to TRBJ2-7, with TRBD1 as a possible D gene (6 bases). This CDR3 is 15 amino acids long. Germline V gives CDR1 SGHKS, CDR2 YYEKEE (reference sequence). V was shortened by 3 bases and J by 2 bases, with 15 bases between the two germline ends. The CDR3: CASSSRTEFPYEQYF. The CDR3 DNA sequence: TGTGCCAGCAGCTCCCGGACAGAATTTCCCTACGAGCAGTACTTC.

The V and J genes are TRBV11-2 and TRBJ2-6, with a weak D call TRBD1 (5 bases). The V end was cut by 5 bases, the J end by 0 bases, with 11 bases between. The germline gives CDR1 SGHAT, CDR2 FQNNGV. There are 16 residues in the CDR3. As DNA, the CDR3 is TGTGCCAGCAGCACCCCAGGGTCCTCTGGGGCCAACGTCCTGACTTTC. It is translated as CASSTPGSSGANVLTF.

The J gene is TRBJ2-7, the V gene TRBV5-1; 7 nucleotides line up with TRBD1. CDR3 length: 17 residues. Germline CDR1 is SGHRS and CDR2 is YFSETQ. J was trimmed by 2 bases and V by 1 base; bases with no gene match: 12. In DNA, the CDR3 is TGCGCCAGCAGCTTGAGGAATCGACAGGGCTTCCCCTACGAGCAGTACTTC. This gives the protein CASSLRNRQGFPYEQYF. Full variable domain (outside the CDR3, taken from reference TRBV5-1 and TRBJ2-7): KAGVTQTPRYLIKTRGQQVTLSCSPISGHRSVSWYQQTPGQGLQFLFEYFSETQRNKGNFPGRFSGRQFSNSRSEMNVSTLELGDSALYLCASSLRNRQGFPYEQYFGPGTRLTVT.

The chain recombines TRBV6-5 with TRBJ2-7; TRBD1 is a possible D gene (6 bases). This CDR3 region has 12 residues. Germline lookup yields CDR1 MNHEY and CDR2 SVGAGI. The V end lost 7 bases, the J end lost 5 bases, and 12 bases lay between the germline ends. The CDR3 region is CASKGVAHEQYF. CDR3 bases: TGTGCCAGCAAGGGGGTCGCCCACGAGCAGTACTTC.

V and J are TRBV6-5 and TRBJ1-2; D unclear. This CDR3 has 13 amino acids. V was clipped by 2 bases and J by 6 bases, with 10 bases between them. Germline V gives CDR1 MNHEY, CDR2 SVGAGI. The CDR3 spells CASSYDGSHGYTF. DNA for the CDR3: TGTGCCAGCAGTTACGACGGATCTCATGGCTACACCTTC.

For the CDR3, the DNA is TGTGCCAGCAGTTTGGGGACTGGTGGGTCACCCCTCCACTTT. Translating it yields CASSLGTGGSPLHF. The rearrangement joins TRBV28 to TRBJ1-6, with D possibly being TRBD1 (5 bases). The germline gives CDR1 MDHEN, CDR2 SYDVKM. V shed 3 bases and J shed 10 bases, with 13 bases lying between them. The CDR3 contains 14 residues.

The rearrangement joins TRBV4-2 to TRBJ2-1; 7 bases match TRBD2. This CDR3 spans 17 amino acids. Germline lookup yields CDR1 LGHNA and CDR2 YNFKEQ. The trim removed 1 base at V and 3 bases at J, leaving 9 bases unmatched. CDR3 coding DNA: TGTGCCAGCAGCCAAGTGGGGGGGGGAGACCGCTACAATGAGCAGTTCTTC. Its translation is CASSQVGGGDRYNEQFF.

V is TRBV6-1 and J is TRBJ2-5, with a tentative D call TRBD1 (5 bases). The CDR3 loop spans 13 amino acids. Trimming pared 6 bases from V and 0 bases from J, leaving 8 bases between. CDR1 and CDR2 from the germline V gene are MNHNS and SASEGT. The CDR3 DNA sequence: TGTGCCAGCAGCCGACAGTACCAAGAGACCCAGTACTTC. Amino acid sequence: CASSRQYQETQYF.

This rearrangement joins TRBV2 to TRBJ1-5; D may be TRBD1 (6 bases). This CDR3 comprises 13 residues. Trimming cost V 8 bases and J 2 bases, with 10 bases left between them. Germline V gene sequence: CDR1 SNHLY, CDR2 FYNNEI. The CDR3 region has the DNA TGTGCCAGCGGGGGGCGGGGCAATCAGCCCCAGCATTTT. This sequence encodes CASGGRGNQPQHF.

This clone has a single count. The chain has TRBV5-6 and TRBJ2-7, with 11 nucleotides matching TRBD2. The CDR3 is made up of 15 amino acids. Per the germline V gene, CDR1 is SGHDT and CDR2 is YYEEEE. V lost 7 bases, J lost 4 bases, and 10 bases stayed unmatched. CDR3 nucleotides: TGTGCCAGCGGTAAACCGGGACTAGCGGTTTACGAGCAGTACTTC. The encoded protein is CASGKPGLAVYEQYF.

The chain combines TRBV28 with TRBJ2-3; D might be TRBD1 or TRBD2, each matching 5 bases. The CDR3 is 15 residues long. The germline V gene encodes CDR1 MDHEN and CDR2 SYDVKM. V shed 0 bases and J shed 0 bases, with 7 bases lying between them. DNA for the CDR3: TGTGCCAGCAGTTTATGGGGGGTTAGCACAGATACGCAGTATTTT. The encoded protein is CASSLWGVSTDTQYF.